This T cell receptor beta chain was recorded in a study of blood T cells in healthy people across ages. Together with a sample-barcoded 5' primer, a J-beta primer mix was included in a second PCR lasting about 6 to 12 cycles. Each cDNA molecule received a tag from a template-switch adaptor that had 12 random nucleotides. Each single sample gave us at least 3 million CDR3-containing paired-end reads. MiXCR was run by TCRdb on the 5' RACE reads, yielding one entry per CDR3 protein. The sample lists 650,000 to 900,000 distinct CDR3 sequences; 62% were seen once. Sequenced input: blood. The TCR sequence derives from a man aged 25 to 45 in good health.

The CDR3 loop reads CASRIQGNEQYF. CDR3 DNA sequence: TGTGCCAGCAGAATACAGGGGAACGAGCAGTACTTC. The chain joins TRBV28 to TRBJ2-7, with TRBD1 matching over 7 bases. Losses at the gene ends were 6 bases for V and 5 bases for J; bases not matched to a gene: 4. Germline CDR1 reads MDHEN; CDR2 reads SYDVKM. The CDR3 contains 12 residues.